This T cell receptor (beta chain) was recorded in a study of CD8 T cells in Susac syndrome. This clonotype has only a few counts. Its antigen remains unidentified. Between the trimmed V and J ends, which lost 5 bases and 4 bases, there was a span of 12 bases. The CDR3 is 13 amino acids. Germline assignment: CDR1 SGHAT and CDR2 FQNNGV. Random hexamers were used to reverse transcribe the RNA input (about 0.5 to 1 ug). A multiplex approach, immunoSEQ multiplex PCR, amplified TCR beta CDR3 across 54 Vbeta and 13 Jbeta. TCRdb ran MiXCR on the immunoSEQ multiplex PCR reads and lists one entry per CDR3 protein. The sample lists around 200,000 distinct CDR3 sequences, approximately 95% seen once, with about 0.17% in the top ten. Broader study findings: Maximal CD8+ clonal expansion in Susac was observed within TEMRA cells and among active patients.

TCR beta was sequenced from blood CD8+ and CD4+ T cells. The recently defined diagnostic criteria for definite or probable disease were met by the Susac syndrome patients. The sequencing sample was made of CD8+ T cells from PBMCs. J is TRBJ2-7 and V is TRBV11-2, with a tentative D call TRBD1 (6 bases). The sequence was collected from a human donor with Susac syndrome. CDR3 sequence (DNA): TGTGCCAGCAGCCCCGGACAGATTTACGAGCAGTACTTC. Encoded protein: CASSPGQIYEQYF.